This T cell receptor (beta chain) was obtained from a study of blood T cell repertoires in COVID-19. At the level of the study: From T cells, B-cell-depleted T cells, or PBMCs came the material, which was cDNA or gDNA.

Study members were between roughly 18 and 90 years old and lived in some 22 US regions. The germline V gene has CDR1 DFQATT and CDR2 SNEGSKA (reference sequence). This CDR3 has 15 residues. V shed 3 bases and J 4 bases; nucleotides not matched to a gene: 8. Under the authors' procedure: The authors estimated nucleated cell counts from reference gene primer amplification. Sequencing was performed with immunoSEQ multiplex PCR; in TCRdb, only in-frame clones are kept and a portion is missing. Clonal size and the V and J genes are those of that table, whereas D and trimming came from the DNA. The sample includes 230,000 or so clones, about 91% seen only once; the top ten take approximately 15%.

This clonotype was obtained from a woman aged 45-59 years with acute COVID-19. What was sequenced was PBMCs or T cells enriched from blood (not recorded which). The chain joins TRBV20-1 to TRBJ2-3; TRBD2 agrees at 9 bases. The CDR3 sequence is CSASWREGVADTQYF. Here the CDR3 DNA reads TGCAGTGCTAGTTGGCGGGAGGGGGTGGCAGATACGCAGTATTTT.